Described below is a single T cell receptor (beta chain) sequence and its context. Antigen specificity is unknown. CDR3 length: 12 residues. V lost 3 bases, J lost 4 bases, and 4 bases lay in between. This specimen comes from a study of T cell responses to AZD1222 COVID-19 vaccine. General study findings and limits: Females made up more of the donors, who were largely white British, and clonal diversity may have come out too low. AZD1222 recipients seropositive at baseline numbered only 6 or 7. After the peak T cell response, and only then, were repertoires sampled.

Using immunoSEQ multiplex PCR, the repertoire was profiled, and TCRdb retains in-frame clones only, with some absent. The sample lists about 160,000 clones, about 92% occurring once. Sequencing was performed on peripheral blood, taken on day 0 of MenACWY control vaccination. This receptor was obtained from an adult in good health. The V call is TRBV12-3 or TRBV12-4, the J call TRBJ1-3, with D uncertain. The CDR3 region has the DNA TGTGCCAGCAGTTTTCAGGGAAACACCATATATTTT. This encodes CASSFQGNTIYF.